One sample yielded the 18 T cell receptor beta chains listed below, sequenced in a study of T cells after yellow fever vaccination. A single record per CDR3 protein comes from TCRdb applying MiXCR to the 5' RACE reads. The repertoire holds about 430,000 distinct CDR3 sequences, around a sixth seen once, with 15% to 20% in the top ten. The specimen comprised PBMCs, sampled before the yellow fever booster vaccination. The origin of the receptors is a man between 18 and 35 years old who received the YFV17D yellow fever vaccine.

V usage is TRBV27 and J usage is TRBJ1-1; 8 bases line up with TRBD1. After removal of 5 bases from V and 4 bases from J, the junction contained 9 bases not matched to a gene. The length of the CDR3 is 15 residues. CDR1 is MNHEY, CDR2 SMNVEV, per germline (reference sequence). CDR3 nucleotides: TGTGCCAGCAGTAACCGGGACAGGCCAGTCACTGAAGCTTTCTTT. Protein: CASSNRDRPVTEAFF.

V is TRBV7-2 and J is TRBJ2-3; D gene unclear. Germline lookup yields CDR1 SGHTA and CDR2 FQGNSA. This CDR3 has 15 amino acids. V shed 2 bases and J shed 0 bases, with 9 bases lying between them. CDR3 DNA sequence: TGTGCCAGCAGCTTAAGGGCGGCTAGCACAGATACGCAGTATTTT. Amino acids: CASSLRAASTDTQYF.

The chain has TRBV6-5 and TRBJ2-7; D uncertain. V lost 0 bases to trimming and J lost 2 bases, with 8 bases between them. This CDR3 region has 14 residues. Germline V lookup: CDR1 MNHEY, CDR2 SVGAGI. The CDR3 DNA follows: TGTGCCAGCAGTTACTCGTCAGCAACCTACGAGCAGTACTTC. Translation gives CASSYSSATYEQYF.

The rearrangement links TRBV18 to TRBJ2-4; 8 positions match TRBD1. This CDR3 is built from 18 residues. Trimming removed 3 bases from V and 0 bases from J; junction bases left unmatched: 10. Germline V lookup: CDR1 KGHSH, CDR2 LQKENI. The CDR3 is CASSPGTGGPLAKNIQYF. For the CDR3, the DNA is TGTGCCAGCTCACCCGGGACAGGCGGACCACTAGCCAAAAACATTCAGTACTTC.

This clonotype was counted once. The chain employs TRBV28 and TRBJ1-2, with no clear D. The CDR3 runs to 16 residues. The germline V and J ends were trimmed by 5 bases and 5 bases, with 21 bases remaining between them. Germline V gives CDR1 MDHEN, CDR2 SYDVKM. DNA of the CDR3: TGTGCCAGCAGTCCGCCCCCGCTGGAACAAGAGTATGGCTACACCTTC. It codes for CASSPPPLEQEYGYTF.

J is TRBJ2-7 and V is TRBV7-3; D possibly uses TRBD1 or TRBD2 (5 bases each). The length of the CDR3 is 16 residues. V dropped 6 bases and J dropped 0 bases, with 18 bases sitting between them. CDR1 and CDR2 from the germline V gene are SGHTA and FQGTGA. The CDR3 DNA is TGTGCCAGCAGTTATGTGGGGGACGGCAGCTCCTACGAGCAGTACGTC. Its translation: CASSYVGDGSSYEQYV.

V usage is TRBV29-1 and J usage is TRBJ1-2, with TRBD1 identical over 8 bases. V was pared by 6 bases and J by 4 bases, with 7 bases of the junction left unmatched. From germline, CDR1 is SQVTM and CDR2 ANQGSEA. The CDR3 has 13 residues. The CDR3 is CSVSPTGAYGYTF. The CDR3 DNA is TGCAGCGTGTCACCGACAGGGGCCTATGGCTACACCTTC.

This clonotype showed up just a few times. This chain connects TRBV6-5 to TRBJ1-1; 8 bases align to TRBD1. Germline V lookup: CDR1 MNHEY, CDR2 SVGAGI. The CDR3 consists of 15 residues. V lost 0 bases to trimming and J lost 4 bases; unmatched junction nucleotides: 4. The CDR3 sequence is CASSYSDRVATEAFF. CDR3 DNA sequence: TGTGCCAGCAGTTACTCGGACAGGGTGGCCACTGAAGCTTTCTTT.

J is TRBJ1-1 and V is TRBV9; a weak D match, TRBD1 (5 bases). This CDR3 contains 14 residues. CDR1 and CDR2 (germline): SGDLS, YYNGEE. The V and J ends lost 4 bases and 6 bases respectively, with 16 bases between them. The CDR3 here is CASSTRGREPEAFF. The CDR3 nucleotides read TGTGCCAGCAGCACGAGGGGTAGGGAGCCTGAAGCTTTCTTT.

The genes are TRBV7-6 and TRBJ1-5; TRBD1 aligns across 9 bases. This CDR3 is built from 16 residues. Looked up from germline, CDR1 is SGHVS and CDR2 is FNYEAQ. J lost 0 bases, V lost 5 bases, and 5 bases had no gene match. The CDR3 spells CASSKTGGYSNQPQHF. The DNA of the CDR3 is TGTGCCAGCAGCAAGACAGGGGGTTATAGCAATCAGCCCCAGCATTTT. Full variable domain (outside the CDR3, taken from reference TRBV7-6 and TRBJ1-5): GAGVSQSPRYKVTKRGQDVALRCDPISGHVSLYWYRQALGQGPEFLTYFNYEAQQDKSGLPNDRFSAERPEGSISTLTIQRTEQRDSAMYRCASSKTGGYSNQPQHFGDGTRLSIL.

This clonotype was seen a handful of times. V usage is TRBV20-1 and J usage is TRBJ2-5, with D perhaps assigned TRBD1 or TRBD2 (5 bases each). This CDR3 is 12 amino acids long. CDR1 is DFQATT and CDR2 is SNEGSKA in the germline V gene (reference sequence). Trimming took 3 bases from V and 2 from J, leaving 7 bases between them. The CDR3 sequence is CSASEGQETQYF. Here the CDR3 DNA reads TGCAGTGCTAGCGAGGGGCAAGAGACCCAGTACTTC.

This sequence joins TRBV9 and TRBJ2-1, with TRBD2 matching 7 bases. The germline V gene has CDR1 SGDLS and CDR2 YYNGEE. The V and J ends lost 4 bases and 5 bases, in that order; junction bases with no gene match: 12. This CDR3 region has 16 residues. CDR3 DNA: TGTGCCAGCAGCTCCGGACTATCGGGGGGTAACAATGAGCAGTTCTTC. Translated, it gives CASSSGLSGGNNEQFF.

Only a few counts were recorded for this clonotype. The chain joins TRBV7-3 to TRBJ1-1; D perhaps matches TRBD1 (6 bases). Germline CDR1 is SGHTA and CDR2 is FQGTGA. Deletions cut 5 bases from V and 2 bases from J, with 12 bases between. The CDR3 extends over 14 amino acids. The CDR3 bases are TGTGCCAGCAGCGAAGGGACACCCAACACTGAAGCTTTCTTT. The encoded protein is CASSEGTPNTEAFF.

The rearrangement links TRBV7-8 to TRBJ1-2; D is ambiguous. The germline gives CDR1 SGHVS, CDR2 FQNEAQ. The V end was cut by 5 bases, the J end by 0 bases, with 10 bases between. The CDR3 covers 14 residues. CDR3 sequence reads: CASSGGITNYGYTF. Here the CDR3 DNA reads TGTGCCAGCAGCGGCGGGATTACTAACTATGGCTACACCTTC.

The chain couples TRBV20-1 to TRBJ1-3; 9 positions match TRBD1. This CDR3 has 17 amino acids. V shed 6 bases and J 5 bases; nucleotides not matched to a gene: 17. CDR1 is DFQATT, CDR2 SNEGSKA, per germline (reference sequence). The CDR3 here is CSARGTGSSTARNTIYF. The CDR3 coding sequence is TGCAGTGCACGCGGGACAGGGAGTTCGACAGCAAGAAACACCATATATTTT.

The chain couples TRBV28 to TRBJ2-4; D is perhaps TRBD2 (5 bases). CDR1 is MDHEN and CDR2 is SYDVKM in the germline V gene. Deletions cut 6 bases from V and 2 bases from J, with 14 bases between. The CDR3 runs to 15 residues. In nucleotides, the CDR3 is TGTGCCAGCAGCTATTACGGGGTGTCCAAAAACATTCAGTACTTC. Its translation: CASSYYGVSKNIQYF.

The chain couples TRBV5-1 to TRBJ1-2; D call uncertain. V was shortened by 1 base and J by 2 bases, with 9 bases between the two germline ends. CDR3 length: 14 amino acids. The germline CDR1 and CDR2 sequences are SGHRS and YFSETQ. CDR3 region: CASSLSAGNYGYTF. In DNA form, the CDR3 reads TGCGCCAGCAGCTTGAGCGCGGGGAACTATGGCTACACCTTC. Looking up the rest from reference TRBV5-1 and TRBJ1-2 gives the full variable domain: KAGVTQTPRYLIKTRGQQVTLSCSPISGHRSVSWYQQTPGQGLQFLFEYFSETQRNKGNFPGRFSGRQFSNSRSEMNVSTLELGDSALYLCASSLSAGNYGYTFGSGTRLTVV.

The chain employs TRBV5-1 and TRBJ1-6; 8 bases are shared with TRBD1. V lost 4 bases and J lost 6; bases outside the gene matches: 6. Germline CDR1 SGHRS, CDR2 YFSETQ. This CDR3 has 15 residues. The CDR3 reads CASSQTTGANSPLHF. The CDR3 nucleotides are TGCGCCAGCAGCCAGACGACAGGGGCTAATTCACCCCTCCACTTT.